Described below is a single TCR beta chain sequence and its context. The record originates from a study of cytomegalovirus exposure and HLA in healthy donors. CDR3 length equals 15 residues. Trimming stripped 3 bases from V and 0 bases from J, with 11 bases between. In germline, CDR1 is SNHLY, CDR2 FYNNEI. Clones were read by immunoSEQ multiplex PCR, and TCRdb kept only the in-frame ones, dropping some. Here the sample spans some 320,000 clones, approximately 90% being singletons. The chain combines TRBV2 with TRBJ1-2, with D perhaps TRBD1 (6 bases). What was sequenced was PBMCs. This receptor was taken from a woman in her 30s in good health and CMV-seropositive. CDR3 nucleotide sequence: TGTGCCAGCAGTGATGGGGGCCTGACTAACTATGGCTACACCTTC. This encodes CASSDGGLTNYGYTF. The complete variable domain, with remaining parts taken from reference TRBV2 and TRBJ1-2, reads EPEVTQTPSHQVTQMGQEVILRCVPISNHLYFYWYRQILGQKVEFLVSFYNNEISEKSEIFDDQFSVERPDGSNFTLKIRSTKLEDSAMYFCASSDGGLTNYGYTFGSGTRLTVV.